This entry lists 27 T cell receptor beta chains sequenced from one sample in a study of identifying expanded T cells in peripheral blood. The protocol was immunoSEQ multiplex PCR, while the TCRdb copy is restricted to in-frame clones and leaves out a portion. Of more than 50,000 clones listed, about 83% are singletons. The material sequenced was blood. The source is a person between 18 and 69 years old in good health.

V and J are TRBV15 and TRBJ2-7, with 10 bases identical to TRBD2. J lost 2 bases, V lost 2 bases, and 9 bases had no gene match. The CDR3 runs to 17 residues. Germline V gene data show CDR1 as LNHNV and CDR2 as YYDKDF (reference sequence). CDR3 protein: CATSRPAGTSETYEQYF. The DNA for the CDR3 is TGTGCCACCAGCAGACCAGCCGGGACTAGCGAGACCTACGAGCAGTACTTC.

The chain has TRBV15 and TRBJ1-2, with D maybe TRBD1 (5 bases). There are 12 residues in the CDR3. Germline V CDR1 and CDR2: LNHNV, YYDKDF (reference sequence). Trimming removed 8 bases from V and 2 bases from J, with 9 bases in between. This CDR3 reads CATFTGNYGYTF. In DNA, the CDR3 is TGTGCCACCTTTACAGGAAACTATGGCTACACCTTC.

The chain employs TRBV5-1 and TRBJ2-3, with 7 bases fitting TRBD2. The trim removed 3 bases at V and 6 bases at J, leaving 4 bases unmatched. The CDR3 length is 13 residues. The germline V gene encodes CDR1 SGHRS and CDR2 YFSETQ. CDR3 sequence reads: CASSYSGDDTQYF. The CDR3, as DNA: TGCGCCAGCAGCTACAGCGGGGACGATACGCAGTATTTT. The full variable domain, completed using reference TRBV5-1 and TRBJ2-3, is KAGVTQTPRYLIKTRGQQVTLSCSPISGHRSVSWYQQTPGQGLQFLFEYFSETQRNKGNFPGRFSGRQFSNSRSEMNVSTLELGDSALYLCASSYSGDDTQYFGPGTRLTVL.

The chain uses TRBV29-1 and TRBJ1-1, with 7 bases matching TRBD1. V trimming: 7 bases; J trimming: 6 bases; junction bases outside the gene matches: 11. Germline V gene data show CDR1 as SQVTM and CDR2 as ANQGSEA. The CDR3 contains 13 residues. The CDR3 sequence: CSAKGAALPEAFF. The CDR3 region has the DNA TGCAGCGCGAAGGGGGCCGCGCTCCCTGAAGCTTTCTTT.

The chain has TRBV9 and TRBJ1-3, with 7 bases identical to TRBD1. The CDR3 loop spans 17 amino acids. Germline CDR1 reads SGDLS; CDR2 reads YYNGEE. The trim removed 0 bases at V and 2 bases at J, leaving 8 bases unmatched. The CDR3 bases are TGTGCCAGCAGCGTAGACCCTCTGACAGGGCCTGGAAACACCATATATTTT. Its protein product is CASSVDPLTGPGNTIYF.

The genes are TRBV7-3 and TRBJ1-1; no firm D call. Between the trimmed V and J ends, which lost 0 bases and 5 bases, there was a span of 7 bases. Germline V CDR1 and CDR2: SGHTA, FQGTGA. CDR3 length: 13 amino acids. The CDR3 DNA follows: TGTGCCAGCAGCTTAACTCCGGGGACTGAAGCTTTCTTT. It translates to CASSLTPGTEAFF.

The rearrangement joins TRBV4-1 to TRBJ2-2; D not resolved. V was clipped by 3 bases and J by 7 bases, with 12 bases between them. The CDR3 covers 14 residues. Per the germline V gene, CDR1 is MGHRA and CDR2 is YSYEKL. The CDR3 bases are TGCGCCAGCAGCCATGACTTAAAGGGCGGGGAGCTGTTTTTT. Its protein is CASSHDLKGGELFF.

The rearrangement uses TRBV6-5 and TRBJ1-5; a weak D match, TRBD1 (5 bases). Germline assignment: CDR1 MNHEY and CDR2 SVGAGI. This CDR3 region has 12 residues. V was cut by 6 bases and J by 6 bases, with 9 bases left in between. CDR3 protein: CASSRDVQPQHF. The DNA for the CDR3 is TGTGCCAGCAGCAGGGATGTTCAGCCCCAGCATTTT.

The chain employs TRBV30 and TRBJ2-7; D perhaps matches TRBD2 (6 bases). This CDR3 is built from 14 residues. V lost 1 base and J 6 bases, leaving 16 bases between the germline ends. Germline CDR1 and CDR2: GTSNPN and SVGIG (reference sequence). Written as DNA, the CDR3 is TGTGCCTGGAGTGCAACGGGAGAATTAGGCGAGCAGTACTTC. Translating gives CAWSATGELGEQYF.

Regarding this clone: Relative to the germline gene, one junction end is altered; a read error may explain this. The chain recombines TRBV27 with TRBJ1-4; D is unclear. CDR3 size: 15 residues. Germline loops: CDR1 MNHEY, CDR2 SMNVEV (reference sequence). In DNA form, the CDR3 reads TGTGCCAGCAGTCTATCCCAGAGACGCGCTGAAAAACTGTTTTTT. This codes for CASSLSQRRAEKLFF.

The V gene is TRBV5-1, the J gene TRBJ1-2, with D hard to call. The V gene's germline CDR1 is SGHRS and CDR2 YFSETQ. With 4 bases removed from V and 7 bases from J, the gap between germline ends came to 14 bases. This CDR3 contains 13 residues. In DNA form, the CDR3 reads TGCGCCAGCAGCCCGGGAAAGGTTTCTGGCTACACCTTC. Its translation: CASSPGKVSGYTF.

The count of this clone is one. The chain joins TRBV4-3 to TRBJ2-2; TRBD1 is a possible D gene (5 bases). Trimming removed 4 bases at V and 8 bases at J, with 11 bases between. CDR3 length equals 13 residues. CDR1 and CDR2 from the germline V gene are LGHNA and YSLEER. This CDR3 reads CASSRDRTGELFF. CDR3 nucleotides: TGCGCCAGCAGCCGAGACAGAACGGGGGAGCTGTTTTTT.

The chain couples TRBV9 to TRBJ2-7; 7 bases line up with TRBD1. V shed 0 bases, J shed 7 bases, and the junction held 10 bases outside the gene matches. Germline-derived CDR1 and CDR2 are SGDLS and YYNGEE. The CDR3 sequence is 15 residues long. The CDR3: CASSVALQGNGEQYF. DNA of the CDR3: TGTGCCAGCAGCGTAGCCTTACAGGGGAACGGGGAGCAGTACTTC.

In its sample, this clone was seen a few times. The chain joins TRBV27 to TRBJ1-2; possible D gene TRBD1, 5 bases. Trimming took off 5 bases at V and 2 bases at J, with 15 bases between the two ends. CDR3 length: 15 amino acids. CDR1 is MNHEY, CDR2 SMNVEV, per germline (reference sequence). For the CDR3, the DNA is TGTGCCAGCAGTCCGCGGGGACTACCCAACTATGGCTACACCTTC. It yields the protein CASSPRGLPNYGYTF.

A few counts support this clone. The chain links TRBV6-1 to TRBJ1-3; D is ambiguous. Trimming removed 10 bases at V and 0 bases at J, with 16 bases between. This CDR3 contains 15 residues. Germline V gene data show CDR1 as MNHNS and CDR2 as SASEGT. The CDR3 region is CAILTPSFSGNTIYF. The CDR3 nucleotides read TGTGCCATCCTGACCCCCAGTTTCTCTGGAAACACCATATATTTT.

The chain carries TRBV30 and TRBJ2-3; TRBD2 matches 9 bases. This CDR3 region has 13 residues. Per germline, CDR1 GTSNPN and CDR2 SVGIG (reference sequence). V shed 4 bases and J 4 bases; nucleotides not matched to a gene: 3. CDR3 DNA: TGTGCCTGGACTAGCGGGAACGCAGATACGCAGTATTTT. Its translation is CAWTSGNADTQYF.

The CDR3 is CASSGGAGQPQHF. DNA for the CDR3: TGTGCCAGCAGTGGGGGCGCGGGTCAGCCCCAGCATTTT. The rearrangement links TRBV2 to TRBJ1-5, with D possibly being TRBD1 (5 bases). The V and J ends lost 4 bases and 6 bases respectively, with 10 bases between them. There are 13 residues in the CDR3. Germline V gene lookup returns CDR1 SNHLY and CDR2 FYNNEI.

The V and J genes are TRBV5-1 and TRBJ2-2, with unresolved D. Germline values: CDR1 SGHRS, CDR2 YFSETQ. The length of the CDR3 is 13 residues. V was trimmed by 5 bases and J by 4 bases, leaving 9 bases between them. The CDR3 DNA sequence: TGCGCCAGCAGTTTACTCAGCACCGGGGAGCTGTTTTTT. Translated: CASSLLSTGELFF.

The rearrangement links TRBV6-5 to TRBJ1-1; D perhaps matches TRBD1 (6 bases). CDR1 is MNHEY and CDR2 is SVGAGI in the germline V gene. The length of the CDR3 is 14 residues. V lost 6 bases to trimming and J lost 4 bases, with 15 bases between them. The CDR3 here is CASRAGGRPTEAFF. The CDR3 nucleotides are TGTGCCAGCAGAGCCGGGGGCAGGCCCACTGAAGCTTTCTTT.

The CDR3 protein is CASSDRYEQYF. CDR3 coding DNA: TGTGCCAGCAGCGACCGCTACGAGCAGTACTTC. This chain joins TRBV27 and TRBJ2-7; D ambiguous. Trimming left V 6 bases short and J 3 bases short, with 6 bases between. CDR3 size: 11 residues. Germline loops: CDR1 MNHEY, CDR2 SMNVEV (reference sequence).

DNA for the CDR3: TGTGCCAGCAGCTTACTCGGCCCAGGGGTGACGTCCGAGCAGTACTTC. It translates to CASSLLGPGVTSEQYF. The chain combines TRBV7-2 with TRBJ2-7, with a tentative D call TRBD1 (6 bases). Looked up from germline, CDR1 is SGHTA and CDR2 is FQGNSA. V lost 2 bases and J lost 6, with 20 bases in between. This CDR3 is 16 amino acids long.

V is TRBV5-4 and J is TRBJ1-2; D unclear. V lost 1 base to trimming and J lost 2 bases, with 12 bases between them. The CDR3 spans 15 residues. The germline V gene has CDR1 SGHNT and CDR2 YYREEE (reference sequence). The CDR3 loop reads CASSLWGDDNYGYTF. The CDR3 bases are TGTGCCAGCAGCTTGTGGGGTGACGACAACTATGGCTACACCTTC.

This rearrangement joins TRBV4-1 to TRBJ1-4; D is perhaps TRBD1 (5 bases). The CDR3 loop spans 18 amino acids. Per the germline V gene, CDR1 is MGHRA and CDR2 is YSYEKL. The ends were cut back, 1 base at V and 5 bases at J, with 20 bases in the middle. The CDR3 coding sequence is TGCGCCAGCAGCCAAGTCGTGAAGGGGAAGCTACTCAATGAAAAACTGTTTTTT. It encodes CASSQVVKGKLLNEKLFF.

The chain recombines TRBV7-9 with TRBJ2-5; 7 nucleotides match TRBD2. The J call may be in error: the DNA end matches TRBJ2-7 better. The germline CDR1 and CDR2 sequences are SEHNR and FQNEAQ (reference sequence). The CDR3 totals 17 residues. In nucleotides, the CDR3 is TGTGCCAGCAGCTTAAGTCCCTCTGGCGGGAGCTCCTACGAGCAGTACTTC. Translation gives CASSLSPSGGSSYEQYF.

For the CDR3, the DNA is TGTGCCAGCAGCTTGTTGGCCAGGGAGAACTATGGCTACACCTTC. This sequence encodes CASSLLARENYGYTF. The chain employs TRBV5-6 and TRBJ1-2; a weak D match, TRBD1 (5 bases). V lost 1 base to trimming and J lost 2 bases, with 12 bases between them. Germline CDR1 is SGHDT and CDR2 is YYEEEE. The CDR3 length is 15 residues. Complete variable domain (other parts from reference TRBV5-6 and TRBJ1-2): DAGVTQSPTHLIKTRGQQVTLRCSPKSGHDTVSWYQQALGQGPQFIFQYYEEEERQRGNFPDRFSGHQFPNYSSELNVNALLLGDSALYLCASSLLARENYGYTFGSGTRLTVV.

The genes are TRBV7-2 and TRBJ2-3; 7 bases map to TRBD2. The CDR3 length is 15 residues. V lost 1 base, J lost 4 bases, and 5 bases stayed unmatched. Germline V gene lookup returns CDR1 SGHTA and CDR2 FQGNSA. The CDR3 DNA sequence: TGTGCCAGCAGCTTAGACGGCGGGAGCGCAGATACGCAGTATTTT. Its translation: CASSLDGGSADTQYF.

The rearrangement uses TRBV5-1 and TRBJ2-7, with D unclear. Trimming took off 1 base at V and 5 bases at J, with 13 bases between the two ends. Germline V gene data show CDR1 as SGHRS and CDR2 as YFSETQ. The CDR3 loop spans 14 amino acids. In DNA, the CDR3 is TGCGCCAGCAGCTTGCGAGGCCACCTCGACGAGCAGTACGTC. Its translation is CASSLRGHLDEQYV.